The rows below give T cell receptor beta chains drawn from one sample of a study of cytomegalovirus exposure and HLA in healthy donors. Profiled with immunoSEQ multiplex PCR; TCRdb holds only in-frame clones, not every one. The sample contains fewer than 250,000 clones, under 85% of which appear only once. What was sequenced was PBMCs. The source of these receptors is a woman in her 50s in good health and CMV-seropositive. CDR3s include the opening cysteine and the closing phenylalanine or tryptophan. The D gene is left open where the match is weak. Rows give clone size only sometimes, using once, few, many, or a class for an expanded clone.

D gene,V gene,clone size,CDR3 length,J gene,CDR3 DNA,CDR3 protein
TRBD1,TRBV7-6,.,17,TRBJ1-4,TGTGCCAGCAGCAGGGGGACAGGGGGCCTCGTTAATGAAAAACTGTTTTTT,CASSRGTGGLVNEKLFF
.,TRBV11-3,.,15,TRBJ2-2,TGTGCCAGCAGCGCAACATCAGGGAACACCGGGGAGCTGTTTTTT,CASSATSGNTGELFF
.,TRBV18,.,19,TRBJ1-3,TGTGCCAGCTCACCAACGACAGGTCTGGCCCGTAGCTCTGGAAACACCATATATTTT,CASSPTTGLARSSGNTIYF
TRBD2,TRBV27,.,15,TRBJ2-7,TGTGCCAGCAGTTTCCGGGTGACGGGAGGATACGAGCAGTACTTC,CASSFRVTGGYEQYF
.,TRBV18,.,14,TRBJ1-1,TGTGCCAGCTCCCCCGGCGCCCGAGGCACTGAAGCTTTCTTT,CASSPGARGTEAFF
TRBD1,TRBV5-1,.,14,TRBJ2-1,TGCGCCAGCAGCGCCGGGACAGGGGGCAATGAGCAGTTCTTC,CASSAGTGGNEQFF
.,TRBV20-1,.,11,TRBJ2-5,TGCAGTGCTTGGGTCAGGGAGACCCAGTACTTC,CSAWVRETQYF
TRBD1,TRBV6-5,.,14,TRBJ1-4,TGTGCCAGCAGTAATACAGGGGGTAAAGGGAAACTGTTTTTT,CASSNTGGKGKLFF
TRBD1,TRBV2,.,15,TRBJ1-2,TGTGCCAGCAGTGTCTCCCGGGACAGGGCTTATGGCTACACCTTC,CASSVSRDRAYGYTF
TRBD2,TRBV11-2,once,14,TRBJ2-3,TGTGCCAGCAGCTTTGGGGGGGTCCGGGATACGCAGTATTTT,CASSFGGVRDTQYF
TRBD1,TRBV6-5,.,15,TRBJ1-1,TGTGCCAGCAGAAGGCTCTACAGGGGTAACACTGAAGCTTTCTTT,CASRRLYRGNTEAFF
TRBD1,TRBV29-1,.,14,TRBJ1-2,TGCAGCGCCCGGGTCGGCAGGGGGCTCGGTGGCTACACCTTC,CSARVGRGLGGYTF
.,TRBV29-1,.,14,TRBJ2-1,TGCAGCGTTGAAGAACAGGGAAAAACCTATGAGCAGTTCTTC,CSVEEQGKTYEQFF
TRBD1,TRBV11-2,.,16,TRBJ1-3,TGTGCCAGCAGCTTTACGACAGGGCTCGCTGGAAACACCATATATTTT,CASSFTTGLAGNTIYF
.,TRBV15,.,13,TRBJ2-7,TGTGCCACCAGCGTGTCTAGCTTCTACGAGCAGTACTTC,CATSVSSFYEQYF
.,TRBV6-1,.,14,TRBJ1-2,TGTGCCAGCAGTGTGCGACAGTCTAACTATGGCTACACCTTC,CASSVRQSNYGYTF
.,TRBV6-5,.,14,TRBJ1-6,TGTGCCAGCAGTCGACAGATTTATAATTCACCCCTCCACTTT,CASSRQIYNSPLHF
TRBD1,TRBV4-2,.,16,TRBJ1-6,TGTGCCAGCAGCCAAGCCCGGGGACAGCGTAATTCACCCCTCCACTTT,CASSQARGQRNSPLHF
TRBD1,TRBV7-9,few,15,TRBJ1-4,TGTGCCAGCAGCTTAAGGACAGGGGGCAATGAAAAACTGTTTTTT,CASSLRTGGNEKLFF
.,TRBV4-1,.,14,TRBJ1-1,TGCGCCAGCAGCCTACAAGAGGGGAACACTGAAGCTTTCTTT,CASSLQEGNTEAFF
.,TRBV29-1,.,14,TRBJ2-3,TGCAGCGTTGGGACAAGGGGCCGCACAGATACGCAGTATTTT,CSVGTRGRTDTQYF
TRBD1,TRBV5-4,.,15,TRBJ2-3,TGTGCCAGCAGCTCCCGGGACAGGGGCACAGATACGCAGTATTTT,CASSSRDRGTDTQYF
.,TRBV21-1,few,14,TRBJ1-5,TGTGCCAGCAGCCTCCCGGTAGCAGACCAGCCCCAGCATTTT,CASSLPVADQPQHF
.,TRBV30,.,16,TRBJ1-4,TGTGCCTGGAGTGGAGCTTTAGGACAGAAGAATGAAAAACTGTTTTTT,CAWSGALGQKNEKLFF
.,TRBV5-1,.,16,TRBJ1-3,TGCGCCAGCAGCTTAATAGGGGGTGCGGCTGGAAACACCATATATTTT,CASSLIGGAAGNTIYF
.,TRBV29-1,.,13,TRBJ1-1,TGCAGCGTTGTGTGGGGGCCAAACACTGAAGCTTTCTTT,CSVVWGPNTEAFF
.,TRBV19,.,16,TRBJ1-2,TGTGCCAGTAGAAGTTATCCGGGACAAGCTTATAATGGCTACACCTTC,CASRSYPGQAYNGYTF
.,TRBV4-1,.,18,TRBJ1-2,TGCGCCAGCAGCCAAGGGGCAGACCCCTTTGTAGGTTCGCCTGGCTACACCTTC,CASSQGADPFVGSPGYTF
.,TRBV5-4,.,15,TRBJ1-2,TGTGCCAGCAGCTTGGTGGTGGGCCCCATAGATGGCTACACCTTC,CASSLVVGPIDGYTF
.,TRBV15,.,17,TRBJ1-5,TGTGCCACCAGCAGACACGATACAGGGAGTGGCAATCAGCCCCAGCATTTT,CATSRHDTGSGNQPQHF
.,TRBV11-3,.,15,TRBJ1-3,TGTGCCAGCAGCTTGGGAGAAAGCTCTGGAAACACCATATATTTT,CASSLGESSGNTIYF
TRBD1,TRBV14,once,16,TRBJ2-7,TGTGCCAGCAGCCAAGATGAATTCACAGGGGACTACGAGCAGTACTTC,CASSQDEFTGDYEQYF
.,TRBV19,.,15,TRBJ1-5,TGTGCCAGTAGATCACTAGGGTCGGGCAATCAGCCCCAGCATTTT,CASRSLGSGNQPQHF